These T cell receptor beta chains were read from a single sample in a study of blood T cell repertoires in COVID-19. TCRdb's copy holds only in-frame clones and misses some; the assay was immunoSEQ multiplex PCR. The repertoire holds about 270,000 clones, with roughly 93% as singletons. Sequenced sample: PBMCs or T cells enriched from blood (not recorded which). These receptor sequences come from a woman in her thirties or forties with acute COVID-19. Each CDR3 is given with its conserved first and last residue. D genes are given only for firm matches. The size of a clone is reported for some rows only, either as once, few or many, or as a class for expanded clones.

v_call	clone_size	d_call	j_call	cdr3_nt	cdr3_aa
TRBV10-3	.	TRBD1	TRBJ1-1	TGTGCCATCAGGGACAGGGAGGGCACTGAAGCTTTCTTT	CAIRDREGTEAFF
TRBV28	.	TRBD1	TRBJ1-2	TGTGCCAGCAGTAGAGGGGGACAGGGGAAAGCTAACTATGGCTACACCTTC	CASSRGGQGKANYGYTF
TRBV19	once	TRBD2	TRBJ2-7	TGTGCCACTTCAGGGAGTAGCGGGGGGGCCGGGGAGCAGTACTTC	CATSGSSGGAGEQYF
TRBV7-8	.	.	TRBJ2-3	TGTGCCAGCAGCACCAGACGGGTAGATACGCAGTATTTT	CASSTRRVDTQYF
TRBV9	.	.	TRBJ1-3	TGTGCCAGCAGCCCCCAGGGGAGTGGGGTCTCTGGAAACACCATATATTTT	CASSPQGSGVSGNTIYF
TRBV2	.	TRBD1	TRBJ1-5	TGTGCCAGCAGTGAAGAATGGACAGGGGGGCGGCCCCAGCATTTT	CASSEEWTGGRPQHF
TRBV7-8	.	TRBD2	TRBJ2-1	TGTGCCAGCAGCTTAGGCGGGGGGGCCACCTACAATGAGCAGTTCTTC	CASSLGGGATYNEQFF
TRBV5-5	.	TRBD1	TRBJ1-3	TGTGCCAGCAGCTTCCGGGACAGGAACATCGGAAACACCATATATTTT	CASSFRDRNIGNTIYF
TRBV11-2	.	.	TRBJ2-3	TGTGCCAGCAGCTTAACTGGACTTGGTGGCACAGATACGCAGTATTTT	CASSLTGLGGTDTQYF
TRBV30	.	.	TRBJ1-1	TGTGCCTGGGAGGGTGGGGGGATTACTGAAGCTTTCTTT	CAWEGGGITEAFF
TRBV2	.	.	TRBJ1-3	TGTGCCAGCAAGAACGGGACAAACTCTGGAAACACCATATATTTT	CASKNGTNSGNTIYF
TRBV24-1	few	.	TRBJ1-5	TGTGCCACCAGTGATGGTAAAGGGGTCAGCAATCAGCCCCAGCATTTT	CATSDGKGVSNQPQHF
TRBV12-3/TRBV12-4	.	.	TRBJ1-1	TGTGCCAGCAGTTTTTCCCCCAGTGAAGCTTTCTTT	CASSFSPSEAFF
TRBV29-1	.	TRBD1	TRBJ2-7	TGCAGCGTGAAGCAGGGGGCCCGAGACGAGCAGTACTTC	CSVKQGARDEQYF
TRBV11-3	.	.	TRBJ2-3	TGTGCCAGCAGCTTAGGCAAGCGGTCCAGCACAGATACGCAGTATTTT	CASSLGKRSSTDTQYF
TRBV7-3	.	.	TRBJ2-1	TGTGCCAGCAGCTTTTTTGTGGGAGCGGGCAATGAGCAGTTCTTC	CASSFFVGAGNEQFF
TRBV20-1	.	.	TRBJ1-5	TGCAGTGCTAGTGGGCAGTATAGCAATCAGCCCCAGCATTTT	CSASGQYSNQPQHF
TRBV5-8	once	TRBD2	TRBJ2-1	TGTGCCAGCAGCTATACCGGGACTAGCGGGGGGTACAATGAGCAGTTCTTC	CASSYTGTSGGYNEQFF
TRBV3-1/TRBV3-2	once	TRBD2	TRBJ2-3	TGTGCCAGCAGCCTCGCCGGGACTAGTGGCACAGATACGCAGTATTTT	CASSLAGTSGTDTQYF
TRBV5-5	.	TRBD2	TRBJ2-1	TGTGCCAGCAGTTTTAGCGGGGGGGCCGGTGAGCAGTTCTTC	CASSFSGGAGEQFF
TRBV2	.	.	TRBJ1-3	TGTGCCAGCAGTGAAGATGAGAGCTCTGGAAACACCATATATTTT	CASSEDESSGNTIYF
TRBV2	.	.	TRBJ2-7	TGTGCCAGCAGTGCTGGGGAGTCCTACGAGCAGTACTTC	CASSAGESYEQYF
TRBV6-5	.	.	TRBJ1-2	TGTGCCAGCAGTTATTCGCCAGCGGCTAACTATGGCTACACCTTC	CASSYSPAANYGYTF
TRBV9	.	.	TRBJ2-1	TGTGCCAGCAGCGTAGGGGCCATCTCCTACAATGAGCAGTTCTTC	CASSVGAISYNEQFF
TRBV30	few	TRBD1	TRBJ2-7	TGTGCCTGCCGCGGACAGGGTGATTCCTACGAGCAGTACTTC	CACRGQGDSYEQYF
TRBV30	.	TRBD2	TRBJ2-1	TGTGCCTGGAGCCTAGCGGGGGGAACGAGCAATGAGCAGTTCTTC	CAWSLAGGTSNEQFF
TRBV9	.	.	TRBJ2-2	TGTGCCAGCAGCCCGACTAGTGTGAACACCGGGGAGCTGTTTTTT	CASSPTSVNTGELFF
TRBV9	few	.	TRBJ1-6	TGTGCCAGCAGCGCCCAGGGGTCACCCCTCCACTTT	CASSAQGSPLHF
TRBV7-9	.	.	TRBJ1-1	TGTGCCAGCAGCTCCCCGGGTAGGACTGAAGCTTTCTTT	CASSSPGRTEAFF
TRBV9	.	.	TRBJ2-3	TGTGCCAGCAGCGTAGATGTCGTACAGGCTTCTAGCACAGATACGCAGTATTTT	CASSVDVVQASSTDTQYF
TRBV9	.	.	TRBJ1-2	TGTGCCAGCAGCTCAAGGACAGACCGTAACTATGGCTACACCTTC	CASSSRTDRNYGYTF
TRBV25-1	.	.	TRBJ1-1	TGTGCCAGCACTGATCCCCGGACAGCGAACACTGAAGCTTTCTTT	CASTDPRTANTEAFF
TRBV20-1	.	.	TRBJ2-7	TGCAGTGCTAGAGTGGGAGTCGAGCAGTACTTC	CSARVGVEQYF
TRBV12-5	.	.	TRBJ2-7	TGTGCTAGTGGTTTGGTCTCCGGGAGCTGGTACGAGCAGTACTTC	CASGLVSGSWYEQYF
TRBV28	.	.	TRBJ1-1	TGTGCCAGCAGTTCCCTCAGGTCGAAGAACACTGAAGCTTTCTTT	CASSSLRSKNTEAFF
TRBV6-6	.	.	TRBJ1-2	TGTGCCAGCTCACGGGGGATAGATGGCTACACCTTC	CASSRGIDGYTF
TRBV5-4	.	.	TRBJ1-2	TGTGCCAGCAGCTTGGGACACCCCCGGAGCTACACCTTC	CASSLGHPRSYTF
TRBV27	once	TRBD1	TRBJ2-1	TGTGCCAGCAGTTTATATGTGACAGGGCGAATTCATAATGAGCAGTTCTTC	CASSLYVTGRIHNEQFF
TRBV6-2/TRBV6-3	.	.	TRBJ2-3	TGTGCCAGCAGTCCGGTAGCGGAAGATACGCAGTATTTT	CASSPVAEDTQYF
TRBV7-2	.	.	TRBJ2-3	TGTGCCAGCAGCTTAGGGGGGCTCACAGATACGCAGTATTTT	CASSLGGLTDTQYF